The TCR beta chain described here comes from a study of cytomegalovirus exposure and HLA in healthy donors. Overall study results and limits: Associated with cytomegalovirus, according to the listing, were 150 to 200 TCR beta chains. The study carried out a later analysis of TCR beta sequences. It associated approximately 15,000 of them with specific HLA alleles at a false discovery rate of 0.05.

The PCR was carried out with 60 Vbeta primers and 13 Jbeta primers. Measured with immunoSEQ multiplex PCR; TCRdb has only the in-frame clones, and not every one. The sample yields 200,000 or so clones, approximately 81% seen once. Comment on this clone: No antigen is known for it.

Sequenced material: PBMCs. The source is a woman under 30 in good health and CMV-seropositive.

The DNA of the CDR3 is TGCAGTGCAACGCGGTCCTACGAGCAGTACTTC. Translating it yields CSATRSYEQYF. This chain connects TRBV20-1 to TRBJ2-7, with D unresolved. This CDR3 spans 11 amino acids. Germline CDR1 DFQATT, CDR2 SNEGSKA (reference sequence). V lost 6 bases and J lost 1, with 7 bases in between.